These 8 T cell receptor beta chains share one sample of origin, sequenced in a study of regulatory T cells in long-lasting Graves disease. Time point given: newly diagnosed GD, antithyroid drugs for less than 3 months. PBMCs provided the RNA from which the TCR library was made. CDR3-region Arm-PCR and iRepertoire HTBI primers produced the TCR beta libraries. TCRdb re-called the multiplex PCR reads with MiXCR, one entry per CDR3 protein. The sample contains roughly 560,000 distinct CDR3 sequences, around 11% of which appear only once. This sample also belongs to another study, concerning T cells in Graves' hyperthyroidism and ophthalmopathy.

Here the sequenced sample was peripheral blood mononuclear cells (PBMCs), taken at new diagnosis, from a patient treated with antithyroid drugs. The receptors come from a woman aged 25 to 45 with Graves disease.

This clonotype was recorded many times. J is TRBJ1-4 and V is TRBV7-3; D might be TRBD1 (6 bases). The germline CDR1 and CDR2 sequences are SGHTA and FQGTGA. V lost 5 bases, J lost 3 bases, and 16 bases lay in between. This CDR3 contains 16 residues. CDR3 region: CASSPLQGWANEKLFF. The CDR3 nucleotides read TGTGCCAGCAGCCCATTACAGGGTTGGGCTAATGAAAAACTGTTTTTT.

This clonotype was seen ten or more times. The gene calls are TRBV7-8 and TRBJ2-3; weak D call: TRBD2 (6 bases). From germline, CDR1 is SGHVS and CDR2 FQNEAQ. The CDR3 loop spans 14 amino acids. V was clipped by 5 bases and J by 2 bases, with 11 bases between them. CDR3 nucleotides: TGTGCCAGCAGCCCACGGGACTCCACAGATACGCAGTATTTT. This translates into CASSPRDSTDTQYF.

This clonotype was recorded many times. For the CDR3, the DNA is TGTGCCAGCAGCTTAGATAAAGGGCGTTATGGCTACACCTTC. Amino acids: CASSLDKGRYGYTF. The chain carries TRBV11-2 and TRBJ1-2; no clear D gene. The CDR3 covers 14 residues. Looked up from germline, CDR1 is SGHAT and CDR2 is FQNNGV. V lost 0 bases and J 5 bases, leaving 10 bases between the germline ends.

This clonotype was detected ten times or more. The CDR3, as DNA: TGTGCCTCGGGGACTAGCGGGAGCGGCGGGACCCAGTACTTC. It is translated as CASGTSGSGGTQYF. The chain carries TRBV6-1 and TRBJ2-5; 14 bases are a match to TRBD2. Trimming took 11 bases from V and 7 from J; bases not matched to a gene: 9. Germline assignment: CDR1 MNHNS and CDR2 SASEGT. The CDR3 sequence is 14 residues long.

This clonotype occurred many times. The genes are TRBV7-2 and TRBJ2-7, with 7 bases lining up with TRBD2. CDR3 size: 16 residues. Germline V gene lookup returns CDR1 SGHTA and CDR2 FQGNSA. J gave up 7 bases and V 5 bases, and 17 bases lay outside the gene matches. CDR3 sequence (DNA): TGTGCCAGCAGCAGATCGGGCGGGAGTCTCGAGGGGGAGCAGTACTTC. It translates to CASSRSGGSLEGEQYF.

The chain joins TRBV11-2 to TRBJ2-1; no clear D. The J call could be wrong; TRBJ2-5 is a better fit for the DNA end. Looked up from germline, CDR1 is SGHAT and CDR2 is FQNNGV. There are 17 residues in the CDR3. In DNA form, the CDR3 reads TGTGCCAGCAGCTTAGAGGGGTCCATATTGACCGAAGAGACCCAGTACTTC. It is translated as CASSLEGSILTEETQYF.

This clonotype was picked up a small number of times. V is TRBV19 and J is TRBJ1-1; no clear D. Trimming removed 3 bases at V and 4 bases at J, with 12 bases between. The CDR3 has 14 residues. The germline CDR1 and CDR2 sequences are LNHDA and SQIVND (reference sequence). In DNA form, the CDR3 reads TGTGCCAGTAGTATTTTGATGGTCGGCACTGAAGCTTTCTTT. Translating gives CASSILMVGTEAFF.

This clonotype was counted at least ten times. The chain recombines TRBV11-2 with TRBJ2-7; possible D gene TRBD2, 6 bases. In germline, CDR1 is SGHAT, CDR2 FQNNGV. There are 16 residues in the CDR3. V gave up 2 bases and J gave up 7 bases, with 21 bases separating them. CDR3 loop: CASSLPPIAVLGEQYF. The CDR3 DNA follows: TGTGCCAGCAGCTTACCGCCAATAGCGGTGCTGGGGGAGCAGTACTTC. Looking up the rest from reference TRBV11-2 and TRBJ2-7 gives the full variable domain: EAGVAQSPRYKIIEKRQSVAFWCNPISGHATLYWYQQILGQGPKLLIQFQNNGVVDDSQLPKDRFSAERLKGVDSTLKIQPAKLEDSAVYLCASSLPPIAVLGEQYFGPGTRLTVT.